Below, 28 T cell receptor beta chains from the same sample are listed, as sequenced in a study of ipilimumab plus nivolumab after autologous stem cell transplantation. The protocol was immunoSEQ multiplex PCR, while the TCRdb copy is restricted to in-frame clones and leaves out a portion. The sample has around 23,000 clones, roughly 74% seen once; the top ten hold roughly a quarter. Sequencing was performed on PBMCs, taken in a trial of ipilimumab plus nivolumab as post-transplant consolidation. These receptors were obtained from a male donor with diffuse large B-cell lymphoma.

This clone has a handful of counts. This chain links TRBV5-6 with TRBJ2-7; 9 bases are a match to TRBD2. The CDR3 is made up of 15 amino acids. The ends lost 1 base at V and 3 bases at J; junction bases unmatched: 5. CDR1 and CDR2 (germline): SGHDT, YYEEEE. The CDR3 sequence is CASSLRLAAVYEQYF. The CDR3 region has the DNA TGTGCCAGCAGCTTGCGACTAGCGGCTGTCTACGAGCAGTACTTC.

Points on this clone: This may arise from a read error, as a much more abundant clone is one base away. Other DNA variants within this sample encode the same CDR3. The chain is built from TRBV18 and TRBJ1-1, with D possibly being TRBD1 (5 bases). The CDR3 extends over 13 amino acids. Germline V lookup: CDR1 KGHSH, CDR2 LQKENI. V lost 3 bases and J 2 bases, leaving 7 bases between the germline ends. The chain's CDR3 is CASSPQGNTEAFF. The CDR3, as DNA: TGTGCCAGCTCACCCCAGGGTAACACTGAAGCTTTCTTT. Full variable domain (outside the CDR3, taken from reference TRBV18 and TRBJ1-1): NAGVMQNPRHLVRRRGQEARLRCSPMKGHSHVYWYRQLPEEGLKFMVYLQKENIIDESGMPKERFSAEFPKEGPSILRIQQVVRGDSAAYFCASSPQGNTEAFFGQGTRLTVV.

This clone is classed as medium-sized. The J gene is TRBJ2-7, the V gene TRBV30, with D possibly TRBD1 on 5 matching bases. With 0 bases removed from V and 1 base from J, the gap between germline ends came to 7 bases. The germline gives CDR1 GTSNPN, CDR2 SVGIG (reference sequence). The CDR3 loop spans 13 amino acids. Here the CDR3 reads CAWSVQGSYEQYF. The CDR3 DNA follows: TGTGCCTGGAGTGTCCAGGGTTCCTACGAGCAGTACTTC.

The sample holds one count of this clone. This chain uses TRBV19 with TRBJ1-4, with 11 bases identical to TRBD1. Germline V gene lookup returns CDR1 LNHDA and CDR2 SQIVND (reference sequence). The CDR3 extends over 15 amino acids. The V segment lost 6 bases and the J segment 7 bases; nucleotides outside the gene matches: 7. In DNA form, the CDR3 reads TGTGCCAGTAGGCACCCGGGACAGGGGGTTGAAAAACTGTTTTTT. This translates into CASRHPGQGVEKLFF.

The chain combines TRBV21-1 with TRBJ2-7. TRBV21-1 is labeled a pseudogene. The CDR3 consists of 14 residues. CDR3 DNA: TGTGCCAGCAGCAAAAACGAGGGGTCCAACGAGCAGTACTTC. Translated, it gives CASSKNEGSNEQYF.

This clone was seen only a few times. The V and J genes are TRBV5-4 and TRBJ1-2, with no clear D. Germline values: CDR1 SGHNT, CDR2 YYREEE (reference sequence). The CDR3 is 13 amino acids. V dropped 0 bases and J dropped 8 bases, with 11 bases sitting between them. CDR3 loop: CASSLGNDFGYTF. The DNA for the CDR3 is TGTGCCAGCAGCTTGGGGAATGACTTCGGCTACACCTTC. Complete variable domain (other parts from reference TRBV5-4 and TRBJ1-2): ETGVTQSPTHLIKTRGQQVTLRCSSQSGHNTVSWYQQALGQGPQFIFQYYREEENGRGNFPPRFSGLQFPNYSSELNVNALELDDSALYLCASSLGNDFGYTFGSGTRLTVV.

CDR3 loop: CASSAVLAGGKETQYF. The DNA of the CDR3 is TGTGCCAGCAGCGCGGTACTAGCGGGAGGTAAAGAGACCCAGTACTTC. V gene TRBV11-2 combines with J gene TRBJ2-5, with 12 positions matching TRBD2. The CDR3 is 16 amino acids. V dropped 5 bases and J dropped 3; count of bases not matched to a gene: 7. CDR1 SGHAT and CDR2 FQNNGV come from the germline V gene.

This clone came up a few times. The CDR3 nucleotides read TGTGCCAGCAGCCCTCGTGTCGGGGAGCTGTTTTTT. It encodes CASSPRVGELFF. The chain links TRBV9 to TRBJ2-2; unclear D gene. The germline gives CDR1 SGDLS, CDR2 YYNGEE. The CDR3 extends over 12 amino acids. Deletions cut 4 bases from V and 7 bases from J, with 8 bases between.

This chain uses TRBV11-2 with TRBJ2-7, with 7 bases fitting TRBD2. CDR1 is SGHAT, CDR2 FQNNGV, per germline. The CDR3 covers 14 residues. With 0 bases clipped from V and 7 bases from J, the junction kept 6 bases outside the gene matches. This chain's CDR3 is CASSLDWGGIEQYF. DNA of the CDR3: TGTGCCAGCAGCTTAGATTGGGGGGGTATAGAGCAGTACTTC.

The chain joins TRBV6-5 to TRBJ2-1, with 8 bases fitting TRBD1. Germline loops: CDR1 MNHEY, CDR2 SVGAGI. There are 13 residues in the CDR3. The ends lost 7 bases at V and 4 bases at J; junction bases unmatched: 3. CDR3: CASKRTGYNEQFF. In DNA form, the CDR3 reads TGTGCCAGCAAGAGGACAGGGTACAATGAGCAGTTCTTC.

The V and J genes are TRBV30 and TRBJ2-7; 8 bases agree with TRBD1. The germline V gene encodes CDR1 GTSNPN and CDR2 SVGIG (reference sequence). The CDR3 runs 14 residues. V gave up 2 bases and J gave up 4 bases; unmatched junction bases: 7. The CDR3 sequence: CAWSLRTGSYEQYF. The CDR3 region has the DNA TGTGCCTGGAGTCTACGGACAGGGAGTTACGAGCAGTACTTC.

This chain connects TRBV19 to TRBJ2-2, with 9 bases aligning to TRBD2. J lost 4 bases, V lost 9 bases, and 12 bases had no gene match. The CDR3 sequence is 16 residues long. The germline CDR1 and CDR2 sequences are LNHDA and SQIVND (reference sequence). In DNA form, the CDR3 reads TGTGCCAGCAAAGGCGGGAGGGCAGTAAGCACCGGGGAGCTGTTTTTT. As protein: CASKGGRAVSTGELFF.

The V and J genes are TRBV10-2 and TRBJ2-2; D gene unclear. The CDR3 loop spans 12 amino acids. The V gene's germline CDR1 is WSHSY and CDR2 SAAADI. With 3 bases removed from V and 6 bases from J, the gap between germline ends came to 5 bases. The CDR3 reads CASSDRAGELFF. DNA for the CDR3: TGCGCCAGCAGTGATAGGGCCGGGGAGCTGTTTTTT.

A remark on this clone: The sample has other DNA sequences that encode this CDR3 too. V gene TRBV30 combines with J gene TRBJ2-7; the D gene is possibly TRBD1 (6 bases). The germline V gene has CDR1 GTSNPN and CDR2 SVGIG (reference sequence). Trimming took 0 bases from V and 7 from J, leaving 16 bases between them. This CDR3 spans 14 amino acids. As DNA, the CDR3 is TGTGCCTGGAGTGTGGGCCAGGGGTTAGGGGAGCAGTACTTC. It translates to CAWSVGQGLGEQYF.

This clone was observed once. The chain carries TRBV9 and TRBJ2-3, with 7 bases matching TRBD2. V trimming: 4 bases; J trimming: 6 bases; junction bases outside the gene matches: 8. Germline V gene data show CDR1 as SGDLS and CDR2 as YYNGEE. This CDR3 is built from 14 residues. CDR3 bases: TGTGCCAGCAGCAGCGGGAACTTCCGGGATACGCAGTATTTT. Translation gives CASSSGNFRDTQYF.

The rearrangement uses TRBV7-9 and TRBJ2-2, with TRBD2 as a possible D gene (7 bases). Per the germline V gene, CDR1 is SEHNR and CDR2 is FQNEAQ (reference sequence). The V and J ends lost 4 bases and 6 bases respectively, with 15 bases between them. This CDR3 has 15 amino acids. CDR3 nucleotide sequence: TGTGCCAGCAGCTCGGGGGGCTCAGAGTCCGGGGAGCTGTTTTTT. Protein product: CASSSGGSESGELFF.

The chain links TRBV6-1 to TRBJ1-1, with a weak D call TRBD1 (6 bases). This CDR3 contains 13 residues. Germline V gene data show CDR1 as MNHNS and CDR2 as SASEGT. Trimming took 3 bases from V and 1 from J, leaving 6 bases between them. For the CDR3, the DNA is TGTGCCAGCAGTGAGACAGGGAACACTGAAGCTTTCTTT. Encoded protein: CASSETGNTEAFF.

The chain couples TRBV17 to TRBJ2-3; the table's D gene call, TRBD2, was not cross checked with the DNA. TRBV17 qualifies as an ORF whose function is uncertain. This CDR3 comprises 15 residues. CDR3 coding DNA: TGTGCCAGCAGCAGACTAGCGGCCGGCACAGATACGCAGTATTTT. The encoded protein is CASSRLAAGTDTQYF.

V is TRBV18 and J is TRBJ2-1; 7 bases are shared with TRBD1. The CDR3 consists of 16 residues. Looked up from germline, CDR1 is KGHSH and CDR2 is LQKENI. Losses at the gene ends were 0 bases for V and 6 bases for J; bases not matched to a gene: 8. In DNA form, the CDR3 reads TGTGCCAGCTCACCACCAAATAGGGGGCGTAGCAATGAGCAGTTCTTC. This translates into CASSPPNRGRSNEQFF.

This clone is labeled medium-sized (0.01 to 0.1%). This chain connects TRBV5-5 to TRBJ1-2, with D possibly TRBD1 on 6 matching bases. The V gene lost 4 bases and the J gene lost 0 bases, with 19 bases spanning the gap. The CDR3 spans 17 residues. Germline V gene lookup returns CDR1 SGHKS and CDR2 YYEKEE (reference sequence). CDR3 in amino acids: CASSTWYPDRSNYGYTF. CDR3 DNA sequence: TGTGCCAGCAGCACATGGTACCCGGACAGATCTAACTATGGCTACACCTTC.

The chain joins TRBV29-1 to TRBJ2-5; D tentatively fits TRBD1 or TRBD2 (5 bases each). The CDR3 contains 14 residues. The V and J ends lost 7 bases and 3 bases respectively, with 18 bases between them. Per the germline V gene, CDR1 is SQVTM and CDR2 is ANQGSEA. The CDR3 nucleotides are TGCAGCGCATGGGACGGAGGATCGAAAGAGACCCAGTACTTC. As protein: CSAWDGGSKETQYF. The variable domain in full, completed from reference TRBV29-1 and TRBJ2-5, reads SAVISQKPSRDICQRGTSLTIQCQVDSQVTMMFWYRQQPGQSLTLIATANQGSEATYESGFVIDKFPISRPNLTFSTLTVSNMSPEDSSIYLCSAWDGGSKETQYFGPGTRLLVL.

CDR3 DNA sequence: TGTGCCTGGAGTGGATCCACAGGGGGCCCCCACGAGCAGTACTTC. Protein: CAWSGSTGGPHEQYF. The chain links TRBV30 to TRBJ2-7; 9 positions match TRBD1. Looked up from germline, CDR1 is GTSNPN and CDR2 is SVGIG (reference sequence). After removal of 1 base from V and 5 bases from J, the junction contained 9 bases not matched to a gene. The CDR3 contains 15 residues. Full variable domain (missing parts from reference TRBV30 and TRBJ2-7): SQTIHQWPATLVQPVGSPLSLECTVEGTSNPNLYWYRQAAGRGLQLLFYSVGIGQISSEVPQNLSASRPQDRQFILSSKKLLLSDSGFYLCAWSGSTGGPHEQYFGPGTRLTVT.

This chain joins TRBV4-1 and TRBJ2-2; possible D gene TRBD1, 5 bases. Germline CDR1 is MGHRA and CDR2 is YSYEKL. This CDR3 has 19 amino acids. V shed 0 bases and J shed 0 bases, with 17 bases lying between them. The CDR3 is CASSQDIRTGSTNTGELFF. The CDR3 coding sequence is TGCGCCAGCAGCCAAGACATCCGCACAGGTTCCACGAACACCGGGGAGCTGTTTTTT.

This sequence joins TRBV13 and TRBJ1-4; D is undetermined. The CDR3 is made up of 14 amino acids. The germline V gene encodes CDR1 PRHDT and CDR2 FYEKMQ (reference sequence). V lost 5 bases and J lost 4, with 11 bases in between. The CDR3 coding sequence is TGTGCCAGCAGCCCAGTGGGTTATAATGAAAAACTGTTTTTT. It yields the protein CASSPVGYNEKLFF.

This clone was observed a few times. This chain links TRBV13 with TRBJ1-2, with D tentatively TRBD1 (6 bases). The CDR3 totals 13 residues. Germline CDR1 PRHDT, CDR2 FYEKMQ (reference sequence). The V and J ends lost 0 bases and 5 bases respectively, with 7 bases between them. The CDR3 here is CASSLGQGYGYTF. CDR3 DNA sequence: TGTGCCAGCAGCTTAGGACAGGGTTATGGCTACACCTTC.

The chain has TRBV4-1 and TRBJ2-1; D may correspond to TRBD1 or TRBD2 (5 bases each). The CDR3 loop spans 16 amino acids. V shed 1 base and J shed 11 bases, with 21 bases lying between them. Per germline, CDR1 MGHRA and CDR2 YSYEKL. Here the CDR3 reads CASSQVLTSGSGQQFF. The CDR3 DNA sequence: TGCGCCAGCAGCCAAGTATTGACGTCCGGATCGGGACAGCAGTTCTTC.

The chain recombines TRBV14 with TRBJ1-1; 12 bases align to TRBD1. This CDR3 contains 15 residues. Germline V gives CDR1 SGHDN, CDR2 FVKESK. The V gene end was trimmed by 7 bases and the J gene end by 8 bases; junction bases not matched to a gene: 11. The DNA for the CDR3 is TGTGCCAGCACCCCTCCAGGGACAGGGGGCCGGGAAGCTTTCTTT. It specifies CASTPPGTGGREAFF.

The table lists this clone with a few counts. Sequence at one end of the junction differs from germline and may be a read error. The chain uses TRBV18 and TRBJ2-7, with D unclear. This CDR3 is built from 14 residues. Per germline, CDR1 KGHSH and CDR2 LQKENI. The CDR3 loop is CASSSPGGSYEQYF. CDR3 bases: TGTGCCAGCTCATCACCTGGTGGGTCCTACGAGCAGTACTTC.